Listed below are T cell receptor beta chains from one sample, sequenced in a study of blood T cell repertoires in COVID-19. Assay used: immunoSEQ multiplex PCR; TCRdb lists only in-frame clones, some missing. The sample has roughly 120,000 clones, 85% to 90% seen once. The specimen was peripheral blood. The receptors here all came from a woman aged 50 to 60 with acute or convalescent COVID-19. Each CDR3 is given with its conserved first and last residue. A D gene is named only where the DNA matches it firmly. Not every row has a clone size; where given, it reads once, few, many or a size class.

TGTGCCAGCAGTTTGGCGGGGAACACTGAAGCTTTCTTT | CASSLAGNTEAFF | - | TRBV27 | - | TRBJ1-1
TGCGCCAGCAGCCAAGATGGGACTAGCGGGGAGACCCAGTACTTC | CASSQDGTSGETQYF | TRBD2 | TRBV4-1 | - | TRBJ2-5
TGTGCCAGTAGTATTTCCCATCCAGTGAACACTGAAGCTTTCTTT | CASSISHPVNTEAFF | - | TRBV19 | few | TRBJ1-1
TGTGCCATCAGCGCGGGGGAGGGCGGCTACACCTTC | CAISAGEGGYTF | - | TRBV10-3 | - | TRBJ1-2
TGTGCCAGTAGTAAGGAGGGGCGTGGAGGCTACACCTTC | CASSKEGRGGYTF | - | TRBV19 | - | TRBJ1-2
TGCGCCAGCAGCTTCCGGGACAGAGGCTACACCTTC | CASSFRDRGYTF | TRBD1 | TRBV5-1 | - | TRBJ1-2
TGTGCCTTCGCACAGGGAAGCACCACTGAAGCTTTCTTT | CAFAQGSTTEAFF | - | TRBV30 | - | TRBJ1-1
TGTGCCAGCAGCTTAGGAGCGAGGAATGAGCAGTTCTTC | CASSLGARNEQFF | - | TRBV7-2 | - | TRBJ2-1
TGTGCCAGCAGTTACTCTGGCCTCGAGACCCAGTACTTC | CASSYSGLETQYF | - | TRBV6-2/TRBV6-3 | - | TRBJ2-5
TGTGCCAGCAGCTTTAGCTACGAGCAGTACTTC | CASSFSYEQYF | - | TRBV7-9 | - | TRBJ2-7
TGTGCAACCAGGGCTGAAAAACTGTTTTTT | CATRAEKLFF | - | TRBV25-1 | - | TRBJ1-4
TGTGCCAGTAGCCCCGGGGTTCAGCCCCAGCATTTT | CASSPGVQPQHF | - | TRBV19 | - | TRBJ1-5
TGTGCCAGCAGCCTGCGGACAGATGATACGCAGTATTTT | CASSLRTDDTQYF | - | TRBV3-1/TRBV3-2 | - | TRBJ2-3
TGTGCCAGCAGTCTAAGACTAGCGGGAGGAGAAGAGACCCAGTACTTC | CASSLRLAGGEETQYF | TRBD2 | TRBV28 | - | TRBJ2-5
TGTGCCAGCTCACCCTGGGGGGGGTCAAGCAATCAGCCCCAGCATTTT | CASSPWGGSSNQPQHF | - | TRBV18 | few | TRBJ1-5
TGTGCCAGCAGCCTCTACTACGAGCAGTACTTC | CASSLYYEQYF | - | TRBV7-9 | - | TRBJ2-7
TGTGCCAGCAGTGAAGCGCTACAGGGAACCCGTGAAGCTTTCTTT | CASSEALQGTREAFF | - | TRBV2 | - | TRBJ1-1
TGTGCCAGCAGCGTAGGGAGTTCAAATTCACCCCTCCACTTT | CASSVGSSNSPLHF | - | TRBV9 | - | TRBJ1-6
TGTGCCAGTAGGACAGGGGCTGGAAACACCATATATTTT | CASRTGAGNTIYF | TRBD1 | TRBV19 | few | TRBJ1-3
TGTGCCAGTAGACTGACAGGGGTTAACTATGGCTACACCTTC | CASRLTGVNYGYTF | TRBD1 | TRBV19 | - | TRBJ1-2
TGCGCCAGCAGCCCTAGGACTAGCGGGGGGAACTACAATGAGCAGTTCTTC | CASSPRTSGGNYNEQFF | TRBD2 | TRBV5-1 | - | TRBJ2-1
TGCGCCAGCAGCCAAGATCGGGGGGGAGAGGGTGAGCAGTTCTTC | CASSQDRGGEGEQFF | TRBD2 | TRBV4-3 | once | TRBJ2-1
TGTGCCAGCAGCCCCCAGGCAGGCCCGAATAATTCACCCCTCCACTTT | CASSPQAGPNNSPLHF | - | TRBV9 | few | TRBJ1-6
TGTGCCAGCAGTCTGGGGGGAAGGTATCAGCCCCAGCATTTT | CASSLGGRYQPQHF | - | TRBV27 | once | TRBJ1-5
TGCGCCAGCACACCTACTTCTGGAAACACCATATATTTT | CASTPTSGNTIYF | - | TRBV5-1 | - | TRBJ1-3
TGTGCCAGCAGCTGGGGCAGCACTGAAGCTTTCTTT | CASSWGSTEAFF | - | TRBV7-8 | once | TRBJ1-1
TGTGCCAGCAGTACCGGGACAGATTATGGCTACACCTTC | CASSTGTDYGYTF | TRBD1 | TRBV7-9 | - | TRBJ1-2
TGTGCCAGCAGTTCGGACATCCACTCTGGAAACACCATATATTTT | CASSSDIHSGNTIYF | - | TRBV28 | - | TRBJ1-3
TGTGCCAGTAGTATAGGGCAGGGGAACTCCTACGAGCAGTACTTC | CASSIGQGNSYEQYF | - | TRBV19 | once | TRBJ2-7
TGTGCCAGCAGCCCTCGGGAGAATTCACCCCTCCACTTT | CASSPRENSPLHF | - | TRBV14 | - | TRBJ1-6
TGTGCCTGGGACTATAGCGGGGGTAACCAAGAGACCCAGTACTTC | CAWDYSGGNQETQYF | TRBD2 | TRBV30 | once | TRBJ2-5
TGTGCCAGCAGTCGGGACAGGGGCTACGAGCAGTACTTC | CASSRDRGYEQYF | TRBD1 | TRBV5-8 | - | TRBJ2-7
TGTGCCTGGAGGATAGCGAACACTGAAGCTTTCTTT | CAWRIANTEAFF | - | TRBV30 | - | TRBJ1-1
TGTGCCAGTAGCATGGACAGCCTCTATGGCTACACCTTC | CASSMDSLYGYTF | - | TRBV19 | - | TRBJ1-2
TGCAGTGCTAGTATCTGGACAGGGGGCGAGTACGAGCAGTACTTC | CSASIWTGGEYEQYF | TRBD1 | TRBV20-1 | - | TRBJ2-7
TGCGCCAGCAGCTCCCTCTACGCAGGGGCCACTAATGAAAAACTGTTTTTT | CASSSLYAGATNEKLFF | - | TRBV5-1 | - | TRBJ1-4
TGTGCCAGCAGTTACCCTGACAGTCCCGAGCAGTACTTC | CASSYPDSPEQYF | - | TRBV6-5 | - | TRBJ2-7
TGTGCCAGCTCACCCGGGACAGGAGCCTACGAGCAGTACTTC | CASSPGTGAYEQYF | TRBD1 | TRBV11-1 | - | TRBJ2-7
TGCGCCAGCAGCTCTCTCCTATCTAGCGGGGGATGGTATGAGCAGTTCTTC | CASSSLLSSGGWYEQFF | TRBD2 | TRBV4-1 | - | TRBJ2-1
TGTGCCAGTAGTATTTGGACAGGGAAGACTGAAGCTTTCTTT | CASSIWTGKTEAFF | TRBD1 | TRBV19 | - | TRBJ1-1
TGTGCCAGCAGCGCTACAGGGGGGAGCAATCAGCCCCAGCATTTT | CASSATGGSNQPQHF | TRBD1 | TRBV9 | - | TRBJ1-5
TGTGCCAGCAGTTTACATAGAAATGAGCAGTTCTTC | CASSLHRNEQFF | - | TRBV7-9 | once | TRBJ2-1
TGCAGCGTTGAGGAGAGGAACACTGAAGCTTTCTTT | CSVEERNTEAFF | - | TRBV29-1 | - | TRBJ1-1
TGTGCCAGCAGCTTAGTATGGGGTCCGGGGGAGCAGTACTTC | CASSLVWGPGEQYF | - | TRBV7-8 | - | TRBJ2-7
TGTGCCAGCAGCCCTTCCGGGACAGGAAATTCACCCCTCCACTTT | CASSPSGTGNSPLHF | TRBD1 | TRBV7-3 | - | TRBJ1-6
TGCGCCAGCAGCTCGACAGGGGAAGGCCGCTACACCTTC | CASSSTGEGRYTF | TRBD1 | TRBV5-1 | few | TRBJ1-2
TGTGCCAGCAGTGAATTGAGCGAGACAGGGCGATTGGGAACTGAAAAACTGTTTTTT | CASSELSETGRLGTEKLFF | TRBD1 | TRBV6-1 | - | TRBJ1-4
TGTGCCAGCAGCAGCCCCACCGGGGGTTATGGCTACACCTTC | CASSSPTGGYGYTF | - | TRBV28 | - | TRBJ1-2
TGTGCCAGCAGCGCCCGACAGGGAGAAGGCAATCAGCCCCAGCATTTT | CASSARQGEGNQPQHF | TRBD1 | TRBV13 | - | TRBJ1-5
TGTGCCAGCAGGACCGACAGTGTAGGTAATTCACCCCTCCACTTT | CASRTDSVGNSPLHF | - | TRBV2 | few | TRBJ1-6
TGTGCCAGCAGGCCCAGGGGGGAGGCCGGGGAGCTGTTTTTT | CASRPRGEAGELFF | - | TRBV6-5 | - | TRBJ2-2